This record covers a single T cell receptor beta chain. The antigen is undetermined. There are 13 residues in the CDR3. V was pared by 2 bases and J by 4 bases, with 8 bases between. The germline V gene encodes CDR1 SEHNR and CDR2 FQNEAQ (reference sequence). This entry is derived from a study of CD4+ T cells in melanoma. The protocol was immunoSEQ multiplex PCR, while the TCRdb copy is restricted to in-frame clones and leaves out a portion. The data show fewer than 20,000 clones, 83% seen once. Overall study findings and caveats: Neoantigen-specific CD4+ T cells in melanoma reportedly had diverse differentiation states. CD8+ T cell, macrophage and B cell function reportedly correlated with neoantigen-specific CD4+ T cells.

This clonotype was sampled from a human donor with melanoma. Input material: cells from a culture (not recorded whether cultured in vitro). The chain carries TRBV7-9 and TRBJ1-1, with TRBD1 as a possible D gene (5 bases). The CDR3 reads CASSLSGGTEAFF. The CDR3, as DNA: TGTGCCAGCAGCTTAAGTGGGGGCACTGAAGCTTTCTTT.